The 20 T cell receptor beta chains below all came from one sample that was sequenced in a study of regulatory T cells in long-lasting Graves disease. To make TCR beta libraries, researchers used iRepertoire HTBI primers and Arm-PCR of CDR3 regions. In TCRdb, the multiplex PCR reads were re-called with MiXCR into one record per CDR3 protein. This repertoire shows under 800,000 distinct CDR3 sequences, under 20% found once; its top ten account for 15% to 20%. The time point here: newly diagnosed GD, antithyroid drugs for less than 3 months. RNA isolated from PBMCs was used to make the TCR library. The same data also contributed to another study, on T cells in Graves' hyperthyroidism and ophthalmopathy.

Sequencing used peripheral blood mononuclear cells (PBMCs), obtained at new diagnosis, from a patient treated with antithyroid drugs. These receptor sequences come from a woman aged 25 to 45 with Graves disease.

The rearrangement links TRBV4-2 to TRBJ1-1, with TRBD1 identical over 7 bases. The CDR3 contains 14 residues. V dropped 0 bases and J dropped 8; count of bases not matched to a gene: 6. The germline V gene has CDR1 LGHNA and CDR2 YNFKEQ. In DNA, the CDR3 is TGTGCCAGCAGCCAAGAGGTTTGGGGACAGGAAGCTTTCTTT. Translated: CASSQEVWGQEAFF.

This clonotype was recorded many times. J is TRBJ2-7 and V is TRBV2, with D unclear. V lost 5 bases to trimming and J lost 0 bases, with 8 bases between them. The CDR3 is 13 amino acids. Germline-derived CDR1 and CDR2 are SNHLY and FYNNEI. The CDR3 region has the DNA TGTGCCAGCAGTTACGACACCTCCTACGAGCAGTACTTC. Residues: CASSYDTSYEQYF.

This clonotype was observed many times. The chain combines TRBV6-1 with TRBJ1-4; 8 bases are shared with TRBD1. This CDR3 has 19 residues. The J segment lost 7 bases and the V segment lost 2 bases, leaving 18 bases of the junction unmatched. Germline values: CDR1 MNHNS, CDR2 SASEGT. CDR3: CASSEYANSADRGSEKLFF. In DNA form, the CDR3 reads TGTGCCAGCAGTGAATATGCAAATTCGGCCGACAGGGGCAGTGAAAAACTGTTTTTT.

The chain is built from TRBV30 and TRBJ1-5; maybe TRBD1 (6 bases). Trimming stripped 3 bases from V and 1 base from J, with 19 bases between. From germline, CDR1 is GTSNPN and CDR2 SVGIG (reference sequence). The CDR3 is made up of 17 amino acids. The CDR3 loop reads CAWSTSRGRGSNQPQHF. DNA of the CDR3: TGTGCCTGGAGCACCTCTCGGGGGCGCGGAAGCAATCAGCCCCAGCATTTT.

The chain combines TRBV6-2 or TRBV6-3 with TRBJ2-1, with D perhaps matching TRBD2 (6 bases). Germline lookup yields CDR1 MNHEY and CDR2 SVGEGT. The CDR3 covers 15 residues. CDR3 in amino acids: CTVPQARLVFDEQFF. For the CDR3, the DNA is TGTACCGTACCCCAGGCGCGACTAGTCTTTGATGAGCAGTTCTTC.

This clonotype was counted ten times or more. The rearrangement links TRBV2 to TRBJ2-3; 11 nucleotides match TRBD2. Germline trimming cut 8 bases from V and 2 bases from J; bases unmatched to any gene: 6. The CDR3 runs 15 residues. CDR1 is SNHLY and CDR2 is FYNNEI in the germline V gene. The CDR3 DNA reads TGTGCCAGCCGACTAGCGGGACTTATCACAGATACGCAGTATTTT. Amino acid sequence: CASRLAGLITDTQYF.

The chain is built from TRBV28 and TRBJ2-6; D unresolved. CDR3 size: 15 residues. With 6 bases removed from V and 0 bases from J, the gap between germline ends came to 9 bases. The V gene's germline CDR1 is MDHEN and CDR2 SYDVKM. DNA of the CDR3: TGTGCCAGCAGCCCTCAACCCTCTGGGGCCAACGTCCTGACTTTC. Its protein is CASSPQPSGANVLTF.

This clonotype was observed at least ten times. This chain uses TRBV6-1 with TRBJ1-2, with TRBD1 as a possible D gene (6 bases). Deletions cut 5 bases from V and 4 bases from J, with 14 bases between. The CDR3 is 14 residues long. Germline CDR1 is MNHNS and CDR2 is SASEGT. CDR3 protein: CASSPRGSLYGYTF. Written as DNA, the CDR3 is TGTGCCAGCAGTCCTAGGGGGTCCCTCTATGGCTACACCTTC.

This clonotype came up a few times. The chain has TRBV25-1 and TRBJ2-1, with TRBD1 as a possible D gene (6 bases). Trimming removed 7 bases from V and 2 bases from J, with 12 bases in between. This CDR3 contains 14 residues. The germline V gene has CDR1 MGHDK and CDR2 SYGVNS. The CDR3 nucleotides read TGTGCCAGCATACGGGACATTCCCTACAATGAGCAGTTCTTC. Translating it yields CASIRDIPYNEQFF.

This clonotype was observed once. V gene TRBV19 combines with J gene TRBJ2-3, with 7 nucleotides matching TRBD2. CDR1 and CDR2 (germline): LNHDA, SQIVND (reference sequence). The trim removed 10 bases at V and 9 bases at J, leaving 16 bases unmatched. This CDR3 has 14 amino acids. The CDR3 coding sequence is TGTGCCACTAGCCCGGCGGGAGCCCCTGGAACGCAGTATTTT. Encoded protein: CATSPAGAPGTQYF.

The CDR3 DNA reads TGCAGTATCATTCGCCTCATCGGCACAGATACGCAGTATTTT. Protein product: CSIIRLIGTDTQYF. The chain recombines TRBV20-1 with TRBJ2-3; no reliable D call. Trimming stripped 8 bases from V and 1 base from J, with 16 bases between. Germline V gene lookup returns CDR1 DFQATT and CDR2 SNEGSKA (reference sequence). The CDR3 has 14 amino acids.

Written as DNA, the CDR3 is TGCAGTGCTAGAGCGAGGGGGCGGTTCGATAGCAATCAGCCCCAGCATTTT. Protein: CSARARGRFDSNQPQHF. The chain is built from TRBV20-1 and TRBJ1-5; 7 nucleotides match TRBD1. Trimming at V came to 1 base and at J to 0 bases, leaving 9 bases not matched to a gene. Germline assignment: CDR1 DFQATT and CDR2 SNEGSKA (reference sequence). This CDR3 contains 17 residues.

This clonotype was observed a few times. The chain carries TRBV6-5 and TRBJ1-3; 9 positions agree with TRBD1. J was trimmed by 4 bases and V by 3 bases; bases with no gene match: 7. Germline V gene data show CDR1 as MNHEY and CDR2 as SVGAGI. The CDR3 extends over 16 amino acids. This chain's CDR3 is CASSYTDRGIGNTIYF. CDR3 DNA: TGTGCCAGCAGTTATACTGACAGGGGGATCGGAAACACCATATATTTT.

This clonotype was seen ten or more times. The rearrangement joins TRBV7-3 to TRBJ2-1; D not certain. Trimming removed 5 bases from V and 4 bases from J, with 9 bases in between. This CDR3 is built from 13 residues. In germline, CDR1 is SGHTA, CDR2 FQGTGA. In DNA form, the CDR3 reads TGTGCCAGCAGCACTAACAATTACAATGAGCAGTTCTTC. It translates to CASSTNNYNEQFF.

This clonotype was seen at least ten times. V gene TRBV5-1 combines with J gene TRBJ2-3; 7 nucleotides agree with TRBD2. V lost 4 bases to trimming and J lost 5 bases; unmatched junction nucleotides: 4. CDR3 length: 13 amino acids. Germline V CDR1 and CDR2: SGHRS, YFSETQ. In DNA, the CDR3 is TGCGCCAGCAGCCGCGGGAGTGGAGATACGCAGTATTTT. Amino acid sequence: CASSRGSGDTQYF.

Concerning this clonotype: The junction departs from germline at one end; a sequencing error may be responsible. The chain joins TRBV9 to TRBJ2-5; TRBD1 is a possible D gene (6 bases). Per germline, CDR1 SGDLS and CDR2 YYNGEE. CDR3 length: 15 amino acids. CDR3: CASTVGQGPQETQYF. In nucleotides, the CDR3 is TGTGCCAGCACCGTAGGTCAGGGGCCCCAAGAGACCCAGTACTTC.

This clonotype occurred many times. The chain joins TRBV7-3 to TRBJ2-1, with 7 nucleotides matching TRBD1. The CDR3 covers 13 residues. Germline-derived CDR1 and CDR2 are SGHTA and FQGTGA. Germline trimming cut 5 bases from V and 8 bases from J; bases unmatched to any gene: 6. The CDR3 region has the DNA TGTGCCAGCAGCACGACAGGGAGCCATGAGCAGTTCTTC. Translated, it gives CASSTTGSHEQFF.

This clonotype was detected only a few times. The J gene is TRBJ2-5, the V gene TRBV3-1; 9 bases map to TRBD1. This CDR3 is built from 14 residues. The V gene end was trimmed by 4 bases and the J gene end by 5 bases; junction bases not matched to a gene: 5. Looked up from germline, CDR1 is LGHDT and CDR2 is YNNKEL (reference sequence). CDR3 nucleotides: TGTGCCAGCAGCCGTAACAGGGGGCAGGAGACCCAGTACTTC. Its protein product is CASSRNRGQETQYF.

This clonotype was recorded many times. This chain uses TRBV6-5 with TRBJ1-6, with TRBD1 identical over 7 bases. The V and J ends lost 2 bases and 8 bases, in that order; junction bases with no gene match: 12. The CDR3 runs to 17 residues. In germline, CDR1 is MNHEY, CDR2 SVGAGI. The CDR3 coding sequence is TGTGCCAGCAGTTACCGCCCACCAGGGGGATCGGATTCACCCCTCCACTTT. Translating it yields CASSYRPPGGSDSPLHF.

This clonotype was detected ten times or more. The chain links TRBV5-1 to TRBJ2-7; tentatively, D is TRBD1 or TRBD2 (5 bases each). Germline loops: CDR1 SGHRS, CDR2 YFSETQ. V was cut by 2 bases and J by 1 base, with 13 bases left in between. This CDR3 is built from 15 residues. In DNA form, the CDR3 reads TGCGCCAGCAGCTTCGCCGGGGACGGTTCCTACGAGCAGTACTTC. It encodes CASSFAGDGSYEQYF.